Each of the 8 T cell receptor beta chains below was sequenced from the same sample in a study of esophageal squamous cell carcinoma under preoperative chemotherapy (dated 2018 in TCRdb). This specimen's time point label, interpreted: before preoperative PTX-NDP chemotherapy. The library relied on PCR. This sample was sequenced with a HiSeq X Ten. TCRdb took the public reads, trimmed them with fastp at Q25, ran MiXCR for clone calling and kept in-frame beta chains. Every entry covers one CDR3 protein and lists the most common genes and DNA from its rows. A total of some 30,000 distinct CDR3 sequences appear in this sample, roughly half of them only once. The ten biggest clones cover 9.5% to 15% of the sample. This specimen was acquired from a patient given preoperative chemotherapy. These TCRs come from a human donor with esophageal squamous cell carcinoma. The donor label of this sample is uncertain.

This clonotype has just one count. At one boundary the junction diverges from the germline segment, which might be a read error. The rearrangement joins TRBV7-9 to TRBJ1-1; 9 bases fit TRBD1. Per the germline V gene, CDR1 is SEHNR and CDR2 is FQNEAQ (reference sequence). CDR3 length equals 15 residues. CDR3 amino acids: CASSAQGTGNTEYFF. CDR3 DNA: TGTGCCAGCAGCGCGCAAGGGACAGGGAACACTGAATACTTCTTC.

The CDR3 spells CASSPGSGARDIQYF. CDR3 in DNA: TGTGCCAGCAGCCCCGGGTCTGGGGCTCGGGACATTCAGTATTTT. V gene TRBV7-6 combines with J gene TRBJ2-4; D is perhaps TRBD1 (6 bases). TRBJ2-3 explains the end of the DNA better; the J call may be wrong. Germline-derived CDR1 and CDR2 are SGHVS and FNYEAQ. This CDR3 is built from 15 residues.

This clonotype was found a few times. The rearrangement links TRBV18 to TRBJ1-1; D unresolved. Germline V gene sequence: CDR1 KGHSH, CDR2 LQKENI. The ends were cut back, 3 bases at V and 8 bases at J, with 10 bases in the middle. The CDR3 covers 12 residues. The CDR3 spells CASSPGSREAFF. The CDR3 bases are TGTGCCAGCTCACCGGGATCGAGGGAAGCTTTCTTT.

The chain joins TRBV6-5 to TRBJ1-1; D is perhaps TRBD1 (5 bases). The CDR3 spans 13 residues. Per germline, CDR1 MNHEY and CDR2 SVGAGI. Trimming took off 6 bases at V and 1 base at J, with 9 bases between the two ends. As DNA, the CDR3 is TGTGCCAGCAGATACCAGGGGAACACTGAAGCTTTCTTT. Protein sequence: CASRYQGNTEAFF.

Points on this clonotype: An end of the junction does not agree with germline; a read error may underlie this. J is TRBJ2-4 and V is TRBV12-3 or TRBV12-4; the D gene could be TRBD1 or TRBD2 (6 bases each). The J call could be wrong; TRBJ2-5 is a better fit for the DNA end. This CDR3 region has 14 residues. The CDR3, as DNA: TGTGCGAGCATCGGGGGCTGTCGCTTAGAGACCCAGTACTTC. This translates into CASIGGCRLETQYF.

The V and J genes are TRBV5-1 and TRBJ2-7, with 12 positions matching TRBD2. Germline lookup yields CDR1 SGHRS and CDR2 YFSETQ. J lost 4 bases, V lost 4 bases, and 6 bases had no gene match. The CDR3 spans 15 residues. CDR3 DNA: TGCGCCAGCAGCAAGACTAGCGGGGGAGGGTACGAGCAGTACTTC. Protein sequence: CASSKTSGGGYEQYF. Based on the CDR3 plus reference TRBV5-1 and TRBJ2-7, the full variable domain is KAGVTQTPRYLIKTRGQQVTLSCSPISGHRSVSWYQQTPGQGLQFLFEYFSETQRNKGNFPGRFSGRQFSNSRSEMNVSTLELGDSALYLCASSKTSGGGYEQYFGPGTRLTVT.

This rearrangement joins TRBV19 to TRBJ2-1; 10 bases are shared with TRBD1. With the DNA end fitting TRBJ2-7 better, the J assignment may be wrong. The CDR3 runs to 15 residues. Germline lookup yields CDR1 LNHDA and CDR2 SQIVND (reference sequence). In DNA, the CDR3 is TGTGCCAGTAGTATAGGGGACAGGGGAGGAAATGAGCAGTACTTC. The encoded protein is CASSIGDRGGNEQYF.

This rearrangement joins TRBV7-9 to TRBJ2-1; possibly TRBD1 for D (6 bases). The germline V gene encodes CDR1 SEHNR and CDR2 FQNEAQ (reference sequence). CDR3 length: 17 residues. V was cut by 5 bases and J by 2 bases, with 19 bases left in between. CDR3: CASSPLSGVGPYNEQFF. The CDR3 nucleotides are TGTGCCAGCAGCCCCCTGTCAGGGGTAGGACCCTACAATGAGCAGTTCTTC. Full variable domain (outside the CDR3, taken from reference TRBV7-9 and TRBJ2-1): DTGVSQNPRHKITKRGQNVTFRCDPISEHNRLYWYRQTLGQGPEFLTYFQNEAQLEKSRLLSDRFSAERPKGSFSTLEIQRTEQGDSAMYLCASSPLSGVGPYNEQFFGPGTRLTVL.